The entry that follows covers one TCR beta chain sequence. Its antigen remains unidentified. The record has no base qualities; no much larger clone is one base away. CDR1 and CDR2 were assigned from the germline V gene as MGHRA and YSYEKL. Inclusive of the bounding cysteine and phenylalanine, the CDR3 is 14 residues long. Just the 42-base CDR3 DNA is kept, in frame starting at base 1. Germline trimming amounts to 6 bases on V and 0 bases on J, with 4 as the count of junction bases outside the gene matches. This record belongs to a study of technical replicates of blood from several donors (dated by TCRdb to the late 2010s). Libraries were made using the immunoSEQ multiplex PCR assay. TCRdb took this table from immuneACCESS and kept in-frame rearrangements with V and J called. Such tables lack part of the clones; where checked against another copy, unresolved V genes explain under half of the gap, and the rest is unexplained. This sample holds roughly 64,000 clones; approximately 86% were observed only once. About 5% of the sample is taken by the ten largest.

The sequenced sample consisted of PBMCs. The chain is assembled from TRBV4-1 and TRBJ1-1; the central 7 bases match TRBD1. The sequence derives from a human donor in good health. Some clones in this sample may be carry-over from other donors' samples. The DNA sequence is given as TGCGCCAGCAGTCCAACAGGGGTGAACACTGAAGCTTTCTTT. Translation gives CASSPTGVNTEAFF.